Shown below are 18 T cell receptor beta chains from a single sample sequenced in a study of cytomegalovirus exposure and HLA in healthy donors. PCR primers comprised 60 Vbeta and 13 Jbeta primers. Repertoires were generated with immunoSEQ multiplex PCR, while TCRdb's copy carries only in-frame clones and drops some. Among 150,000 to 200,000 clones listed, 75% to 85% were seen once. Sequencing used PBMCs. The receptors here all came from a young woman in good health and CMV-seropositive.

The V call is TRBV4-1, the J call TRBJ2-7, with D unresolved. Between the trimmed V and J ends, which lost 3 bases and 1 base, there was a span of 7 bases. This CDR3 is built from 13 residues. CDR1 is MGHRA and CDR2 is YSYEKL in the germline V gene. Here the CDR3 reads CASSHYSSYEQYF. In DNA form, the CDR3 reads TGCGCCAGCAGCCACTACAGTTCCTACGAGCAGTACTTC.

V usage is TRBV19 and J usage is TRBJ1-2, with D maybe TRBD1 (6 bases). The CDR3 has 15 amino acids. CDR1 and CDR2 (germline): LNHDA, SQIVND (reference sequence). Trimming took off 9 bases at V and 8 bases at J, with 25 bases between the two ends. CDR3 DNA sequence: TGTGCCAGCAGCCGTCAGGGGCTAGGGGATGGAGGCTACACCTTC. Protein sequence: CASSRQGLGDGGYTF.

The chain recombines TRBV19 with TRBJ1-2; D is unclear. Germline lookup yields CDR1 LNHDA and CDR2 SQIVND (reference sequence). With 3 bases removed from V and 4 bases from J, the gap between germline ends came to 12 bases. CDR3 length: 14 residues. The chain's CDR3 is CASSMGLGGYGYTF. The DNA for the CDR3 is TGTGCCAGTAGTATGGGTTTGGGAGGCTATGGCTACACCTTC. Looking up the rest from reference TRBV19 and TRBJ1-2 gives the full variable domain: DGGITQSPKYLFRKEGQNVTLSCEQNLNHDAMYWYRQDPGQGLRLIYYSQIVNDFQKGDIAEGYSVSREKKESFPLTVTSAQKNPTAFYLCASSMGLGGYGYTFGSGTRLTVV.

This clone was seen more than once but under ten times. Other DNA sequences in this sample translate to the same CDR3. J is TRBJ1-2 and V is TRBV7-3; 10 bases map to TRBD1. This CDR3 region has 16 residues. The ends lost 8 bases at V and 6 bases at J; junction bases unmatched: 15. Germline-derived CDR1 and CDR2 are SGHTA and FQGTGA. The CDR3 here is CASALGQGQGTDGYTF. The CDR3 DNA reads TGTGCCAGCGCCTTAGGACAGGGACAGGGGACCGATGGCTACACCTTC.

The chain recombines TRBV7-8 with TRBJ1-2, with 11 positions matching TRBD1. There are 15 residues in the CDR3. Trimming at V came to 1 base and at J to 3 bases, leaving 1 base not matched to a gene. Germline CDR1 SGHVS, CDR2 FQNEAQ. The chain's CDR3 is CASSLVGQGDYGYTF. In DNA form, the CDR3 reads TGTGCCAGCAGCTTAGTGGGACAGGGGGACTATGGCTACACCTTC.

V is TRBV4-3 and J is TRBJ2-5, with 9 positions matching TRBD2. The CDR3 has 19 amino acids. Germline lookup yields CDR1 LGHNA and CDR2 YSLEER. V trimming: 0 bases; J trimming: 5 bases; junction bases outside the gene matches: 16. The CDR3: CASSQDFSAGGPPAETQYF. DNA for the CDR3: TGCGCCAGCAGCCAAGATTTTAGTGCGGGGGGGCCCCCGGCGGAGACCCAGTACTTC.

This clone was seen once. V is TRBV2 and J is TRBJ1-2; D remains unclear. The CDR3 is made up of 12 amino acids. Looked up from germline, CDR1 is SNHLY and CDR2 is FYNNEI. V was cut by 8 bases and J by 4 bases, with 11 bases left in between. The CDR3 spells CASEAQLYGYTF. The CDR3 coding sequence is TGTGCCAGCGAGGCTCAGCTCTATGGCTACACCTTC.

V and J are TRBV5-1 and TRBJ2-1; 14 positions agree with TRBD2. CDR1 SGHRS and CDR2 YFSETQ come from the germline V gene. CDR3 size: 21 residues. V was pared by 0 bases and J by 1 base, with 12 bases of the junction left unmatched. The DNA of the CDR3 is TGCGCCAGCAGCTTGGATAGGACTAGCGGGGGGTCCCCGGAGTCCTACAATGAGCAGTTCTTC. It specifies CASSLDRTSGGSPESYNEQFF.

This rearrangement joins TRBV5-3 to TRBJ1-1, with TRBD1 matching 7 bases. TRBV5-3 qualifies as an ORF whose function is uncertain. CDR3 length: 16 amino acids. Trimming removed 2 bases from V and 4 bases from J; junction bases left unmatched: 11. CDR3 region: CARSFDRQGVGTEAFF. As DNA, the CDR3 is TGTGCCAGAAGCTTCGATAGGCAGGGGGTGGGCACTGAAGCTTTCTTT.

The chain recombines TRBV5-4 with TRBJ2-3; D not certain. Germline assignment: CDR1 SGHNT and CDR2 YYREEE (reference sequence). There are 12 residues in the CDR3. V lost 4 bases and J 3 bases, leaving 6 bases between the germline ends. Here the CDR3 reads CASSRSTDTQYF. The CDR3 DNA follows: TGTGCCAGCAGCCGGTCAACAGATACGCAGTATTTT.

The V and J genes are TRBV11-2 and TRBJ2-7; D is ambiguous. The V gene's germline CDR1 is SGHAT and CDR2 FQNNGV. This CDR3 comprises 13 residues. The V gene lost 1 base and the J gene lost 2 bases, with 6 bases spanning the gap. The CDR3 region has the DNA TGTGCCAGCAGCTTAGCTCCTACCTACGAGCAGTACTTC. Its translation is CASSLAPTYEQYF.

This CDR3 is CASSSNPGSGANVLTF. The CDR3 region has the DNA TGTGCCAGCAGTTCCAACCCAGGGTCTGGGGCCAACGTCCTGACTTTC. This sequence joins TRBV27 and TRBJ2-6, with D tentatively TRBD1 (5 bases). The V gene's germline CDR1 is MNHEY and CDR2 SMNVEV (reference sequence). Trimming stripped 4 bases from V and 1 base from J, with 11 bases between. The CDR3 loop spans 16 amino acids.

CDR3: CATSRGQTGDEQYF. In DNA, the CDR3 is TGTGCCACCAGCAGAGGCCAGACAGGGGACGAGCAGTACTTC. The chain joins TRBV15 to TRBJ2-7; 8 nucleotides align to TRBD1. The trim removed 1 base at V and 5 bases at J, leaving 4 bases unmatched. CDR1 and CDR2 (germline): LNHNV, YYDKDF (reference sequence). There are 14 residues in the CDR3.

The CDR3 DNA sequence: TGTGCCAGCAGGGAAAGCCGGACATTTGTAGACGAGCAGTACTTC. It codes for CASRESRTFVDEQYF. The chain employs TRBV6-1 and TRBJ2-7; D perhaps matches TRBD1 (5 bases). V was cut by 6 bases and J by 5 bases, with 20 bases left in between. Looked up from germline, CDR1 is MNHNS and CDR2 is SASEGT. The CDR3 has 15 residues.

The gene calls are TRBV4-1 and TRBJ2-7, with D perhaps TRBD1 (6 bases). Germline V gives CDR1 MGHRA, CDR2 YSYEKL. V lost 0 bases and J 0 bases, leaving 12 bases between the germline ends. The CDR3 spans 16 residues. CDR3 nucleotide sequence: TGCGCCAGCAGCCAAGAAATGCGGACAGCCTCCTACGAGCAGTACTTC. This sequence encodes CASSQEMRTASYEQYF.

This chain joins TRBV9 and TRBJ2-1; 11 bases fit TRBD2. Germline CDR1 is SGDLS and CDR2 is YYNGEE. This CDR3 comprises 17 residues. Trimming at V came to 3 bases and at J to 0 bases, leaving 5 bases not matched to a gene. As DNA, the CDR3 is TGTGCCAGCAGCGGATATAGCGGGGGGGGCTCCTACAATGAGCAGTTCTTC. Translating gives CASSGYSGGGSYNEQFF.

This clone occurred once. The rearrangement uses TRBV5-6 and TRBJ1-2; no clear D. CDR3 length: 13 residues. Germline CDR1 reads SGHDT; CDR2 reads YYEEEE. V lost 4 bases to trimming and J lost 10 bases, with 17 bases between them. The CDR3 DNA is TGTGCCAGCAGCCCCGGCGGCCCCCGGTTCTACACCTTC. Its translation: CASSPGGPRFYTF.

The rearrangement joins TRBV5-1 to TRBJ1-2; 9 nucleotides agree with TRBD1. Germline CDR1 SGHRS, CDR2 YFSETQ. After removal of 3 bases from V and 8 bases from J, the junction contained 11 bases not matched to a gene. The CDR3 has 15 residues. CDR3 bases: TGCGCCAGCAGCTCCCACGGACAGGGGTCTGGGGGCTACACCTTC. Its protein product is CASSSHGQGSGGYTF.